The present entry profiles one T cell receptor beta chain with its context. Its antigen is undetermined. Profiling relied on immunoSEQ multiplex PCR, and the TCRdb table lists in-frame clones only, not all of them. Of 150,000 or so clones listed, about 84% are singletons. The germline gives CDR1 LNHDA, CDR2 SQIVND (reference sequence). Between the trimmed V and J ends, which lost 3 bases and 7 bases, there was a span of 12 bases. The CDR3 runs 13 residues. These data belong to a study of cytotoxic CD8 clonotypes in ibrutinib-treated CLL. Looking at the study overall: Patient counts were around 12 relapsed/refractory, about 15 treatment-naive and some 17 IGHV unmutated. Overall study findings and caveats: Under treatment, the uncommon public clonotypes either contracted or remained stable.

The sample consisted of PBMCs, taken after 24 months of ibrutinib treatment. The source is a human donor with chronic lymphocytic leukemia. The chain employs TRBV19 and TRBJ1-1, with D perhaps matching TRBD1 (6 bases). The DNA for the CDR3 is TGTGCCAGTAGTATGGACAGAGGATATGAAGCTTTCTTT. It specifies CASSMDRGYEAFF. The complete variable domain, with remaining parts taken from reference TRBV19 and TRBJ1-1, reads DGGITQSPKYLFRKEGQNVTLSCEQNLNHDAMYWYRQDPGQGLRLIYYSQIVNDFQKGDIAEGYSVSREKKESFPLTVTSAQKNPTAFYLCASSMDRGYEAFFGQGTRLTVV.